Listed here is a single T cell receptor (beta chain). The repertoire was sequenced with immunoSEQ multiplex PCR; TCRdb's copy has only in-frame clones and lacks some. Of over 100,000 clones listed, roughly 86% are singletons. This entry comes from a study of blood T cell repertoires in COVID-19. J was trimmed by 9 bases and V by 6 bases; bases with no gene match: 7. Per germline, CDR1 LNHDA and CDR2 SQIVND (reference sequence). The CDR3 spans 14 residues. Sequencing was carried out using peripheral blood. The TCR sequence derives from a man aged 35-49 years with acute or convalescent COVID-19. This chain links TRBV19 with TRBJ2-1; 11 nucleotides agree with TRBD2. This chain's CDR3 is CASRPTSGRIEQFF. The CDR3 DNA follows: TGTGCCAGTAGGCCCACTAGCGGGAGAATTGAGCAGTTCTTC.